The 20 T cell receptor beta chains listed next were all sequenced from one sample in a study of blood T cell repertoires in COVID-19. Only in-frame clones appear in the TCRdb table, and some are missing; sequencing was by immunoSEQ multiplex PCR. This sample has approximately 28,000 clones, with around 87% found just once. The sequencing input was peripheral blood. These receptors all come from a woman aged 55-70 years with active COVID-19.

CDR3 in amino acids: CASSRRQGGSNTDTQYF. The CDR3 DNA reads as TGTGCCAGCAGCCGAAGACAGGGGGGTTCCAACACAGATACGCAGTATTTT. V is TRBV3-1 (or the pseudogene TRBV3-2) and J is TRBJ2-3; 9 nucleotides line up with TRBD1. The germline CDR1 and CDR2 sequences are LGHDT and YNNKEL (reference sequence). V was clipped by 4 bases and J by 2 bases; unmatched bases: 10. The CDR3 totals 17 residues.

The CDR3 protein is CATSVGSVDRSGYTF. The CDR3 region has the DNA TGTGCCACCAGCGTCGGGTCGGTGGATCGCTCTGGCTACACCTTC. The rearrangement links TRBV24-1 to TRBJ1-2; D is unclear. Germline values: CDR1 KGHDR, CDR2 SFDVKD. Trimming pared 7 bases from V and 7 bases from J, leaving 21 bases between. CDR3 size: 15 residues.

The chain joins TRBV18 to TRBJ2-1; perhaps TRBD2 as D (5 bases). V was pared by 1 base and J by 7 bases, with 17 bases between. This CDR3 is built from 16 residues. Germline V gene sequence: CDR1 KGHSH, CDR2 LQKENI. The CDR3 sequence is CASSPRTPPAGNEQFF. The CDR3, as DNA: TGTGCCAGCTCACCACGGACTCCTCCGGCGGGTAATGAGCAGTTCTTC.

This clone was picked up a small number of times. The CDR3 here is CASSQDSTSGSYEQYF. The DNA of the CDR3 is TGCGCCAGCAGCCAAGATTCGACTAGCGGGAGCTACGAGCAGTACTTC. This rearrangement joins TRBV4-1 to TRBJ2-7, with TRBD2 matching over 12 bases. Germline loops: CDR1 MGHRA, CDR2 YSYEKL. The CDR3 totals 16 residues. Trimming took 0 bases from V and 3 from J; bases not matched to a gene: 3.

The chain is built from TRBV7-3 and TRBJ2-1; D might be TRBD2 (6 bases). V lost 5 bases and J lost 7, with 18 bases in between. CDR3 length: 15 residues. Germline V gene lookup returns CDR1 SGHTA and CDR2 FQGTGA. In nucleotides, the CDR3 is TGTGCCAGCAGCCCGCGACTAGGGGAGTCGAATGAGCAGTTCTTC. It codes for CASSPRLGESNEQFF.

J is TRBJ2-4 and V is TRBV7-9; the match to TRBD2 covers 10 bases. From germline, CDR1 is SEHNR and CDR2 FQNEAQ (reference sequence). V shed 4 bases, J shed 8 bases, and the junction held 17 bases outside the gene matches. The CDR3 consists of 18 residues. The CDR3 sequence: CASSSHLAGVGEGDIQYF. CDR3 DNA: TGTGCCAGCAGCTCACACCTAGCGGGAGTGGGGGAAGGGGACATTCAGTACTTC.

The V gene is TRBV5-4, the J gene TRBJ1-5, with TRBD1 matching 10 bases. Germline CDR1 and CDR2: SGHNT and YYREEE (reference sequence). V was pared by 4 bases and J by 4 bases, with 5 bases of the junction left unmatched. The CDR3 is 15 residues long. CDR3 sequence reads: CASSPDRGLNQPQHF. DNA for the CDR3: TGTGCCAGCAGCCCCGACAGGGGGCTTAATCAGCCCCAGCATTTT.

This clone came up once. The rearrangement joins TRBV6-2 or TRBV6-3 to TRBJ2-3; D call uncertain. In germline, CDR1 is MNHEY, CDR2 SVGEGT. The CDR3 has 14 residues. V was trimmed by 2 bases and J by 0 bases, leaving 6 bases between them. This chain's CDR3 is CASSYPPSTDTQYF. The CDR3 DNA is TGTGCCAGCAGTTACCCTCCTAGCACAGATACGCAGTATTTT.

This sequence joins TRBV19 and TRBJ1-2; 10 bases match TRBD1. The V gene's germline CDR1 is LNHDA and CDR2 SQIVND (reference sequence). Trimming removed 7 bases from V and 4 bases from J; junction bases left unmatched: 15. The CDR3 covers 17 residues. DNA of the CDR3: TGTGCCAGTACCCAAGGCGGGACAGGGGCGCCGAGCTATGGCTACACCTTC. Translated: CASTQGGTGAPSYGYTF.

CDR3 amino acids: CASSPPDRGNEQYF. CDR3 nucleotides: TGTGCCAGCAGCCCTCCGGACAGGGGTAACGAGCAGTACTTC. The chain couples TRBV11-3 to TRBJ2-7; 9 bases are shared with TRBD1. The V gene's germline CDR1 is SGHNT and CDR2 YENEEA. The V segment lost 5 bases and the J segment 5 bases; nucleotides outside the gene matches: 7. The CDR3 covers 14 residues.

The V gene is TRBV30, the J gene TRBJ2-3; maybe TRBD2 (6 bases). CDR3 length: 15 amino acids. Trimming stripped 0 bases from V and 0 bases from J, with 10 bases between. In germline, CDR1 is GTSNPN, CDR2 SVGIG (reference sequence). The CDR3 DNA reads TGTGCCTGGAGTGTAAAGGGGACTAGCACAGATACGCAGTATTTT. It encodes CAWSVKGTSTDTQYF.

This chain connects TRBV5-6 to TRBJ2-1, with 8 bases matching TRBD2. Germline assignment: CDR1 SGHDT and CDR2 YYEEEE. After removal of 1 base from V and 4 bases from J, the junction contained 4 bases not matched to a gene. CDR3 length: 15 amino acids. CDR3 protein: CASSLSGGAYNEQFF. The CDR3 DNA follows: TGTGCCAGCAGCTTGTCGGGAGGGGCGTACAATGAGCAGTTCTTC.

This chain joins TRBV28 and TRBJ1-1; D is ambiguous. The CDR3 extends over 15 amino acids. V was cut by 3 bases and J by 11 bases, with 22 bases left in between. Germline V gives CDR1 MDHEN, CDR2 SYDVKM. The CDR3 nucleotides are TGTGCCAGCAGTTTGGGCAATCAGAGGAGGGATGGTGCTTTCTTT. This sequence encodes CASSLGNQRRDGAFF.

The gene calls are TRBV28 and TRBJ2-3; TRBD1 might be the D (6 bases). The CDR3 has 17 amino acids. V shed 5 bases and J shed 0 bases, with 18 bases lying between them. Per germline, CDR1 MDHEN and CDR2 SYDVKM. In DNA form, the CDR3 reads TGTGCCAGCAGTAAGGACAGAAAGGGTTGGAGCACAGATACGCAGTATTTT. Translation: CASSKDRKGWSTDTQYF.

The V call is TRBV10-1, the J call TRBJ1-2; tentatively, D is TRBD1 (6 bases). The CDR3 consists of 15 residues. CDR1 WNHNN and CDR2 SYGVQD come from the germline V gene (reference sequence). Deletions cut 0 bases from V and 3 bases from J, with 11 bases between. The CDR3 DNA reads TGCGCCAGCAGTGAGTCGGAGGGGGGGGACTATGGCTACACCTTC. This gives the protein CASSESEGGDYGYTF.

The rearrangement joins TRBV6-5 to TRBJ1-1, with 7 nucleotides matching TRBD1. The CDR3 contains 11 residues. Germline CDR1 and CDR2: MNHEY and SVGAGI. The J segment lost 11 bases and the V segment lost 6 bases, leaving 6 bases of the junction unmatched. CDR3 nucleotide sequence: TGTGCCAGCAGCAGGGGGGACGTGGCTTTCTTT. Protein: CASSRGDVAFF.

The chain couples TRBV7-9 to TRBJ1-4; no clear D. V was shortened by 5 bases and J by 7 bases, with 8 bases between the two germline ends. Germline lookup yields CDR1 SEHNR and CDR2 FQNEAQ (reference sequence). The CDR3 is made up of 12 amino acids. The CDR3 spells CASSPRLEKLFF. For the CDR3, the DNA is TGTGCCAGCAGCCCCCGACTTGAAAAACTGTTTTTT.

The genes are TRBV7-8 and TRBJ1-3; D may be TRBD1 (5 bases). This CDR3 contains 15 residues. Trimming removed 1 base at V and 4 bases at J, with 11 bases between. Germline lookup yields CDR1 SGHVS and CDR2 FQNEAQ. CDR3 nucleotides: TGTGCCAGCAGCTTAGGCAGCACAGGCGGAAACACCATATATTTT. It codes for CASSLGSTGGNTIYF.

V usage is TRBV24-1 and J usage is TRBJ2-1; TRBD1 matches at 10 bases. Looked up from germline, CDR1 is KGHDR and CDR2 is SFDVKD. Unmatched junction bases numbered 11, after V lost 5 bases and J lost 2 bases. This CDR3 has 18 residues. CDR3 sequence (DNA): TGTGCCACCAGTGCCCAGGGACAGGGGACGCGAGCCTACAATGAGCAGTTCTTC. Its protein is CATSAQGQGTRAYNEQFF.

The chain is built from TRBV7-2 and TRBJ2-5; 14 bases agree with TRBD2. The germline CDR1 and CDR2 sequences are SGHTA and FQGNSA. V lost 4 bases and J lost 4; bases outside the gene matches: 8. The CDR3 runs to 17 residues. The CDR3 region has the DNA TGTGCCAGCAGCTCCCCCGGGACTAGCGGGAGTACAGAGACCCAGTACTTC. Its translation is CASSSPGTSGSTETQYF.